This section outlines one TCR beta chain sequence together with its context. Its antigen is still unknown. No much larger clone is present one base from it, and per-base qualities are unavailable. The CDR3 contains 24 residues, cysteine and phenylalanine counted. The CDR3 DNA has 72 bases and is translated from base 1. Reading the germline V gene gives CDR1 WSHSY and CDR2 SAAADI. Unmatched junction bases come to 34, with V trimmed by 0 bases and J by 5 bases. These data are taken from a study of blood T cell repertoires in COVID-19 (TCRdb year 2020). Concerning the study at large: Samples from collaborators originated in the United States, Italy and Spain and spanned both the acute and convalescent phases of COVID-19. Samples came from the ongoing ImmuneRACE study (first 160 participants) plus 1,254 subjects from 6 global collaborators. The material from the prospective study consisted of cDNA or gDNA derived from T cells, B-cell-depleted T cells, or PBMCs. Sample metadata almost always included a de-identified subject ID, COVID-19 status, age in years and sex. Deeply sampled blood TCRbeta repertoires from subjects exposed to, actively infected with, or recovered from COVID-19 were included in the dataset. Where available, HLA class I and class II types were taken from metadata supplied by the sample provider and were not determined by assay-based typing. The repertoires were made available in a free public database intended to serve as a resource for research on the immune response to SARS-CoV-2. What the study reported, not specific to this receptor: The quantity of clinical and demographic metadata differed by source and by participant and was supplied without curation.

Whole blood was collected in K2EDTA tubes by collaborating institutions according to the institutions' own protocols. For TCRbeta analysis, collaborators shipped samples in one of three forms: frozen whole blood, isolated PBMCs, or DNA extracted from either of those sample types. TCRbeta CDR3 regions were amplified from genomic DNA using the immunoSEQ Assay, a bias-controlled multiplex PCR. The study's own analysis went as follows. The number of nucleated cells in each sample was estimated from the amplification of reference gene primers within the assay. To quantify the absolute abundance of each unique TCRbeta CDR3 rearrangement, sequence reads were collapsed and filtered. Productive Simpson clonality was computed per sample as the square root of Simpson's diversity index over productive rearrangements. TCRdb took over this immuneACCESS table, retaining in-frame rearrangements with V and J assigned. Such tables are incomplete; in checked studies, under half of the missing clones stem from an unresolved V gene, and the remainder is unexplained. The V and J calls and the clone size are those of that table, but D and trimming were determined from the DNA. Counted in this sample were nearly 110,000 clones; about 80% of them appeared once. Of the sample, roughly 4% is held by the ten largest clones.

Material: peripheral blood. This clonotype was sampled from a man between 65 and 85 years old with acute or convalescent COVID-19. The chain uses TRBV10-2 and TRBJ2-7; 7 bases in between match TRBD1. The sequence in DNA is TGCGCCAGCAGTGAGTCGACTCTCGTTGGTAGGATACGGTACGGCCGGGACAGTCCTAACGAGCAGTACTTC. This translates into CASSESTLVGRIRYGRDSPNEQYF.